A single sample gave rise to the 26 T cell receptor beta chains below, sequenced in a study of control samples from healthy donors and cancer patients. The repertoire was sequenced with immunoSEQ multiplex PCR; TCRdb's copy has only in-frame clones and lacks some. Seen here are 100,000 to 150,000 clones, around 93% observed once, and the top ten hold roughly 8.7%. The source material was blood. The receptor source for this set is a man between 18 and 35 years old in good health.

The rearrangement joins TRBV12-3 or TRBV12-4 to TRBJ2-1, with D hard to call. This CDR3 has 12 residues. V lost 1 base, J lost 5 bases, and 3 bases lay in between. As DNA, the CDR3 is TGTGCCAGCAGTTTAGGGGACAATGAGCAGTTCTTC. It is translated as CASSLGDNEQFF.

This chain links TRBV5-6 with TRBJ1-5; D not certain. The V and J ends lost 6 bases and 0 bases respectively, with 13 bases between them. CDR3 size: 15 residues. Germline CDR1 and CDR2: SGHDT and YYEEEE. Written as DNA, the CDR3 is TGTGCCAGCAATTCGGGCGGCCATAGCAATCAGCCCCAGCATTTT. Translating gives CASNSGGHSNQPQHF.

The chain is built from TRBV7-7 and TRBJ2-7, with TRBD2 identical over 8 bases. CDR1 is SSHAT and CDR2 is FNYEAQ in the germline V gene (reference sequence). The length of the CDR3 is 15 residues. V lost 1 base to trimming and J lost 2 bases; unmatched junction nucleotides: 4. The chain's CDR3 is CASSLGGGPAYEQYF. CDR3 sequence (DNA): TGTGCCAGCAGCTTAGGCGGGGGGCCTGCCTACGAGCAGTACTTC.

This chain joins TRBV7-9 and TRBJ1-2; no definite D call. V was pared by 0 bases and J by 0 bases, with 14 bases between. The length of the CDR3 is 17 residues. Germline values: CDR1 SEHNR, CDR2 FQNEAQ (reference sequence). CDR3: CASSLALAASPNYGYTF. CDR3 DNA sequence: TGTGCCAGCAGCTTAGCCCTTGCGGCCAGCCCTAACTATGGCTACACCTTC. The full variable domain, completed using reference TRBV7-9 and TRBJ1-2, is DTGVSQNPRHKITKRGQNVTFRCDPISEHNRLYWYRQTLGQGPEFLTYFQNEAQLEKSRLLSDRFSAERPKGSFSTLEIQRTEQGDSAMYLCASSLALAASPNYGYTFGSGTRLTVV.

The J gene is TRBJ2-3, the V gene TRBV5-1, with 13 bases matching TRBD2. V was clipped by 4 bases and J by 5 bases; unmatched bases: 7. Germline loops: CDR1 SGHRS, CDR2 YFSETQ. The CDR3 is made up of 16 amino acids. The CDR3 sequence: CASSVGTSGKVDTQYF. CDR3 DNA: TGCGCCAGCAGCGTCGGGACTAGCGGGAAAGTAGATACGCAGTATTTT.

The V and J genes are TRBV7-2 and TRBJ1-5, with a tentative D call TRBD1 (6 bases). This CDR3 is built from 15 residues. Per germline, CDR1 SGHTA and CDR2 FQGNSA. V lost 1 base and J lost 0, with 7 bases in between. The CDR3 coding sequence is TGTGCCAGCAGCTTAGTGGACAGTAGCAATCAGCCCCAGCATTTT. Translated, it gives CASSLVDSSNQPQHF.

This chain joins TRBV28 and TRBJ2-1; no definite D call. The ends were cut back, 6 bases at V and 4 bases at J, with 16 bases in the middle. The CDR3 extends over 15 amino acids. The germline V gene encodes CDR1 MDHEN and CDR2 SYDVKM. CDR3 in DNA: TGTGCCAGCAGCCTCGGGCATTTGGTTTACAATGAGCAGTTCTTC. Amino acids: CASSLGHLVYNEQFF.

This chain links TRBV3-1 (or the pseudogene TRBV3-2) with TRBJ1-2, with D maybe TRBD1 (6 bases). CDR1 is LGHDT, CDR2 YNNKEL, per germline (reference sequence). Between the trimmed V and J ends, which lost 0 bases and 7 bases, there was a span of 24 bases. The CDR3 runs to 18 residues. This chain's CDR3 is CASSQDQGRTTLRRGYTF. DNA for the CDR3: TGTGCCAGCAGCCAAGATCAGGGGCGTACGACGTTAAGACGTGGCTACACCTTC.

The rearrangement joins TRBV5-6 to TRBJ1-2; the D gene is possibly TRBD1 (6 bases). V was trimmed by 3 bases and J by 4 bases, leaving 19 bases between them. Germline V gene data show CDR1 as SGHDT and CDR2 as YYEEEE. The CDR3 is 16 residues long. The CDR3 loop reads CASSSGSGTHFYGYTF. DNA for the CDR3: TGTGCCAGCAGCTCGGGATCCGGGACACACTTCTATGGCTACACCTTC.

The chain couples TRBV7-9 to TRBJ1-4; D not certain. Germline CDR1 reads SEHNR; CDR2 reads FQNEAQ (reference sequence). This CDR3 region has 16 residues. The V end lost 4 bases, the J end lost 0 bases, and 12 bases lay between the germline ends. CDR3 sequence: CASSSDGHATNEKLFF. The CDR3 nucleotides are TGTGCCAGCAGCTCTGACGGGCACGCAACTAATGAAAAACTGTTTTTT.

This chain joins TRBV6-2 or TRBV6-3 and TRBJ1-5, with D maybe TRBD1 (6 bases). V was cut by 1 base and J by 7 bases, with 11 bases left in between. The CDR3 runs 14 residues. Germline assignment: CDR1 MNHEY and CDR2 SVGEGT. This chain's CDR3 is CASSYFQGFQPQHF. The CDR3 DNA sequence: TGTGCCAGCAGTTACTTTCAGGGGTTCCAGCCCCAGCATTTT.

This sequence joins TRBV11-2 and TRBJ1-3, with D perhaps TRBD1 (6 bases). This CDR3 has 17 amino acids. Trimming cost V 3 bases and J 0 bases, with 15 bases left between them. Germline V lookup: CDR1 SGHAT, CDR2 FQNNGV. The CDR3 spells CASSFQGPYYSGNTIYF. Written as DNA, the CDR3 is TGTGCCAGCAGCTTTCAGGGGCCGTATTACTCTGGAAACACCATATATTTT.

Only one count was recorded for this clone. V is TRBV6-5 and J is TRBJ1-5; possibly TRBD1 for D (5 bases). The CDR3 consists of 14 residues. V lost 0 bases to trimming and J lost 6 bases, with 9 bases between them. CDR1 is MNHEY and CDR2 is SVGAGI in the germline V gene. CDR3 residues: CASSYSRGGQPQHF. The DNA for the CDR3 is TGTGCCAGCAGTTACTCGAGGGGCGGTCAGCCCCAGCATTTT.

This clone has only one observation. The rearrangement links TRBV6-5 to TRBJ1-6; D call uncertain. CDR3 length: 16 amino acids. From germline, CDR1 is MNHEY and CDR2 SVGAGI. V gave up 3 bases and J gave up 5 bases, with 14 bases separating them. The CDR3 here is CASSYFGRKNNSPLHF. CDR3 DNA sequence: TGTGCCAGCAGTTATTTCGGCCGGAAAAATAATTCACCCCTCCACTTT.

CDR3 residues: CASSKAGGQETQYF. The CDR3, as DNA: TGTGCCAGCAGCAAAGCCGGGGGACAAGAGACCCAGTACTTC. The gene calls are TRBV7-7 and TRBJ2-5, with D perhaps matching TRBD2 (6 bases). V dropped 5 bases and J dropped 2 bases, with 12 bases sitting between them. This CDR3 has 14 amino acids. The germline CDR1 and CDR2 sequences are SSHAT and FNYEAQ (reference sequence). The whole variable domain, filled in from reference TRBV7-7 and TRBJ2-5, reads GAGVSQSPRYKVTKRGQDVTLRCDPISSHATLYWYQQALGQGPEFLTYFNYEAQPDKSGLPSDRFSAERPEGSISTLTIQRTEQRDSAMYRCASSKAGGQETQYFGPGTRLLVL.

This clone was detected only a few times. The chain has TRBV30 and TRBJ1-4; 8 positions match TRBD1. Germline V gene sequence: CDR1 GTSNPN, CDR2 SVGIG (reference sequence). V shed 4 bases and J 6 bases; nucleotides not matched to a gene: 10. This CDR3 contains 15 residues. CDR3 sequence reads: CAWTRGRGGDEKLFF. CDR3 bases: TGTGCCTGGACCAGGGGGCGCGGAGGAGATGAAAAACTGTTTTTT.

V is TRBV6-5 and J is TRBJ2-5; 7 bases line up with TRBD1. The junction had 8 bases not matched to a gene; V was cut back by 6 bases and J by 4 bases. CDR1 MNHEY and CDR2 SVGAGI come from the germline V gene. The CDR3 is 14 residues long. CDR3 DNA sequence: TGTGCCAGCAGCCGAGACAGGGTTGGAGAGACCCAGTACTTC. Its translation is CASSRDRVGETQYF.

The CDR3 nucleotides read TGTGCCAGTAGTCTTGAACCGGGACCCAGCACAGATACGCAGTATTTT. Translating it yields CASSLEPGPSTDTQYF. V and J are TRBV19 and TRBJ2-3; D could derive from TRBD1 or TRBD2 (5 bases each). The CDR3 covers 16 residues. Germline V gene data show CDR1 as LNHDA and CDR2 as SQIVND (reference sequence). Trimming stripped 5 bases from V and 0 bases from J, with 15 bases between.

The rearrangement joins TRBV4-1 to TRBJ2-7; 8 bases line up with TRBD2. Germline-derived CDR1 and CDR2 are MGHRA and YSYEKL. V lost 0 bases and J lost 7; bases outside the gene matches: 11. The CDR3 consists of 16 residues. The CDR3 nucleotides read TGCGCCAGCAGCCAAGAGCCGGGGAGGGGCGGGGGGGAGCAGTACTTC. Amino acids: CASSQEPGRGGGEQYF.

This chain connects TRBV29-1 to TRBJ1-4; D is ambiguous. Germline assignment: CDR1 SQVTM and CDR2 ANQGSEA. The V end lost 5 bases, the J end lost 7 bases, and 17 bases lay between the germline ends. The CDR3 contains 14 residues. Written as DNA, the CDR3 is TGCAGCGTTCCAGTCGACGGCGAAAGTGAAAAACTGTTTTTT. Translation: CSVPVDGESEKLFF.

CDR3 DNA sequence: TGTGCCAGCAGTTTACGCCGGGACAGCTCCTACGAGCAGTACTTC. As protein: CASSLRRDSSYEQYF. The chain has TRBV27 and TRBJ2-7; TRBD1 matches 7 bases. The CDR3 length is 15 residues. V was clipped by 2 bases and J by 0 bases; unmatched bases: 4. CDR1 is MNHEY and CDR2 is SMNVEV in the germline V gene (reference sequence).

The chain links TRBV10-3 to TRBJ2-7; D gene ambiguous. Trimming pared 4 bases from V and 5 bases from J, leaving 9 bases between. Germline V lookup: CDR1 ENHRY, CDR2 SYGVKD. CDR3 length equals 12 residues. CDR3 sequence: CAISGRLNEQYF. The CDR3 DNA sequence: TGTGCCATCAGTGGGAGACTGAACGAGCAGTACTTC.

This chain joins TRBV9 and TRBJ2-2; perhaps TRBD1 as D (6 bases). In germline, CDR1 is SGDLS, CDR2 YYNGEE. This CDR3 region has 13 residues. Trimming shortened V by 7 bases and J by 6 bases, and 13 bases separated the two germline ends. The CDR3 sequence is CASGWGPAGELFF. CDR3 nucleotide sequence: TGTGCCAGCGGTTGGGGGCCTGCCGGGGAGCTGTTTTTT.

This clone was recorded only once. The rearrangement uses TRBV25-1 and TRBJ2-2, with a weak D call TRBD1 (6 bases). Trimming stripped 6 bases from V and 3 bases from J, with 11 bases between. There are 14 residues in the CDR3. Germline lookup yields CDR1 MGHDK and CDR2 SYGVNS. In DNA, the CDR3 is TGTGCCAGCAGGCCAAACAGGGACACCGGGGAGCTGTTTTTT. Residues: CASRPNRDTGELFF.

The chain carries TRBV6-5 and TRBJ2-1; perhaps TRBD2 as D (6 bases). CDR3 length: 12 residues. Deletions cut 6 bases from V and 12 bases from J, with 15 bases between. Germline loops: CDR1 MNHEY, CDR2 SVGAGI. DNA for the CDR3: TGTGCCAGCAGGGGAGGCAGCCGAAGGCAGTTCTTC. Its translation is CASRGGSRRQFF.

This clone has just a few counts. This sequence joins TRBV7-3 and TRBJ2-2; the D is unclear. Deletions cut 5 bases from V and 1 base from J, with 11 bases between. CDR3 size: 15 residues. Per the germline V gene, CDR1 is SGHTA and CDR2 is FQGTGA. The CDR3 region is CASSPIGKNTGELFF. The CDR3 nucleotides are TGTGCCAGCAGCCCAATCGGCAAGAACACCGGGGAGCTGTTTTTT.